This record looks at one TCR beta chain sequence and its context. The antigen remains undetermined. The data were obtained in a study of cytomegalovirus exposure and HLA in healthy donors. V gave up 6 bases and J gave up 2 bases; unmatched junction bases: 11. Germline V gene lookup returns CDR1 SNHLY and CDR2 FYNNEI. CDR3 length equals 16 residues. Everyone who donated was a healthy bone marrow donor. Study results and limitations: The only immune exposure information that was available was CMV serostatus.

60 Vbeta and 13 Jbeta primers were used in PCR. The protocol was immunoSEQ multiplex PCR, while the TCRdb copy is restricted to in-frame clones and leaves out a portion. The table records about 89,000 clones, about 83% of them present only once. The chain couples TRBV2 to TRBJ2-5; 8 nucleotides line up with TRBD2. The receptor was derived from a female donor in good health and CMV-seropositive. Sample: PBMCs. CDR3 nucleotides: TGTGCCAGCAGAGGCGGGAGGACTGGGGGACAAGAGACCCAGTACTTC. This encodes CASRGGRTGGQETQYF.